This T cell receptor beta chain was identified during a study of T cells in Graves' hyperthyroidism and ophthalmopathy. The CDR3 is 17 amino acids. V lost 3 bases to trimming and J lost 0 bases; unmatched junction nucleotides: 5. Germline CDR1 reads SGHTA; CDR2 reads FQGNSA. Recently diagnosed hyperthyroidism of less than 2 months' duration affected patients aged 18 to 65. It was uncontrolled infection, other autoimmune disease, pregnancy or lactation that excluded patients. Predating any ophthalmopathy symptoms, the blood sample was taken at first hyperthyroidism diagnosis. The source material, RNA transcripts, was used to amplify TCR beta CDR3 regions. In the first-round RT-PCR of the TCR CDR3, the HTBI primer set was used. TCRdb redid the calling of the multiplex PCR reads with MiXCR, one entry per CDR3 protein. Among around 400,000 distinct CDR3 sequences listed, approximately 14% were seen once.

Study-level points and caveats: Most thyroid clonotypes expanded above 0.001 appeared in blood too.

On this clonotype: The antigen is undetermined.

This sequence joins TRBV7-2 and TRBJ2-1; 10 bases agree with TRBD2. Sequencing input: blood. The sequence derives from a woman between 18 and 29 years old with Graves' hyperthyroidism that later progressed to Graves' ophthalmopathy. This chain's CDR3 is CASSFQLAGRSYNEQFF. The CDR3 nucleotides read TGTGCCAGCAGCTTTCAACTAGCGGGGCGCTCCTACAATGAGCAGTTCTTC.